This is a list of T cell receptor beta chains from one sample in a study of regulatory T cells in long-lasting Graves disease. TCRdb independently ran MiXCR on the multiplex PCR reads; one entry per CDR3 protein. Of about 370,000 distinct CDR3 sequences listed, 15% to 17% are singletons. Sequencing used peripheral blood mononuclear cells (PBMCs), obtained at new diagnosis, from a patient treated with antithyroid drugs. Every receptor here comes from a female donor with Graves disease. The CDR3 runs from the conserved cysteine through the conserved F or W. Fields, in order: clone size, D gene, V gene, J gene, CDR3 protein, CDR3 DNA. A D gene is named only where the DNA matches it firmly. Rows give clone size only sometimes, using once, few, many, or a class for an expanded clone.

abundance: once
d_gene: .
v_gene: TRBV27
j_gene: TRBJ1-2
CDR3aa: CASSKWMEAYGYTF
CDR3nt: TGTGCCAGCAGCAAATGGATGGAGGCCTATGGCTACACCTTC

abundance: many
d_gene: TRBD1
v_gene: TRBV12-3/TRBV12-4
j_gene: TRBJ1-5
CDR3aa: CASSRDRVNQPQHF
CDR3nt: TGTGCCAGCAGCCGGGACAGAGTGAATCAGCCCCAGCATTTT

abundance: many
d_gene: TRBD1
v_gene: TRBV5-6
j_gene: TRBJ1-1
CDR3aa: CASSWGTGGINTEAFF
CDR3nt: TGTGCCAGCAGCTGGGGGACAGGGGGCATAAACACTGAAGCTTTCTTT

abundance: .
d_gene: .
v_gene: TRBV7-9
j_gene: TRBJ1-1
CDR3aa: CASSLKEGPLVAEAFF
CDR3nt: TGTGCCAGCAGCTTAAAAGAGGGGCCCCTGGTGGCTGAAGCTTTCTTT

abundance: few
d_gene: TRBD2
v_gene: TRBV6-9
j_gene: TRBJ2-7
CDR3aa: CASSYTTSDYEQYF
CDR3nt: TGTGCCAGCAGTTACACAACTAGCGACTACGAGCAGTACTTC

abundance: many
d_gene: .
v_gene: TRBV28
j_gene: TRBJ2-1
CDR3aa: CASSRLVEQFF
CDR3nt: TGTGCCAGCAGTCGATTGGTTGAGCAGTTCTTC

abundance: many
d_gene: TRBD2
v_gene: TRBV7-9
j_gene: TRBJ2-1
CDR3aa: CASSLVSPSGVAEQFF
CDR3nt: TGTGCCAGCAGCTTAGTTTCTCCTAGCGGGGTGGCTGAGCAGTTCTTC

abundance: many
d_gene: TRBD2
v_gene: TRBV3-1
j_gene: TRBJ2-1
CDR3aa: CASSQATGGPAFF
CDR3nt: TGTGCCAGCAGCCAAGCGACGGGAGGTCCCGCGTTCTTC

abundance: .
d_gene: .
v_gene: TRBV6-2/TRBV6-3
j_gene: TRBJ2-3
CDR3aa: CASKSNLATSTDTQYF
CDR3nt: TGTGCCAGCAAATCGAACCTCGCGACTAGCACAGATACGCAGTATTTT

abundance: few
d_gene: .
v_gene: TRBV18
j_gene: TRBJ2-1
CDR3aa: CASSPQPLDYNEQFF
CDR3nt: TGTGCCAGCTCACCTCAGCCCCTAGATTACAATGAGCAGTTCTTC

abundance: many
d_gene: .
v_gene: TRBV20-1
j_gene: TRBJ2-1
CDR3aa: CSATVGLSSYNEQFF
CDR3nt: TGCAGTGCTACCGTAGGGCTGAGCTCCTACAATGAGCAGTTCTTC

abundance: many
d_gene: .
v_gene: TRBV6-2/TRBV6-3
j_gene: TRBJ2-7
CDR3aa: CASSYNRFYEQYF
CDR3nt: TGTGCCAGCAGTTACAACAGGTTCTACGAGCAGTACTTC

abundance: .
d_gene: TRBD2
v_gene: TRBV20-1
j_gene: TRBJ2-3
CDR3aa: CSARDRKRGSTDTQYF
CDR3nt: TGCAGTGCTAGAGATAGGAAGCGGGGGTCCACAGATACGCAGTATTTT

abundance: many
d_gene: .
v_gene: TRBV3-1
j_gene: TRBJ2-1
CDR3aa: CASSQDPAKQFF
CDR3nt: TGTGCCAGCAGCCAAGACCCAGCCAAGCAGTTCTTT

abundance: many
d_gene: TRBD2
v_gene: TRBV27
j_gene: TRBJ2-7
CDR3aa: CASSSWTSGSYEQYF
CDR3nt: TGTGCCAGCAGTTCTTGGACTAGCGGCTCCTACGAGCAGTACTTC

abundance: many
d_gene: .
v_gene: TRBV12-3/TRBV12-4
j_gene: TRBJ1-1
CDR3aa: CASSSSVGVPNTEAFF
CDR3nt: TGTGCCAGCAGTTCCTCGGTTGGGGTCCCGAACACTGAAGCTTTCTTT

abundance: many
d_gene: .
v_gene: TRBV5-1
j_gene: TRBJ1-2
CDR3aa: CASSLGDTVYGYTF
CDR3nt: TGCGCCAGCAGCTTGGGGGACACCGTCTATGGCTACACCTTC

abundance: many
d_gene: .
v_gene: TRBV11-3
j_gene: TRBJ1-2
CDR3aa: CASSARQSTMDYGYTF
CDR3nt: TGTGCCAGCAGCGCGAGACAGTCCACAATGGACTATGGCTACACCTTC

abundance: many
d_gene: .
v_gene: TRBV5-1
j_gene: TRBJ1-5
CDR3aa: CASSLASGSNQPQHF
CDR3nt: TGCGCCAGCAGCTTGGCCTCGGGGAGCAATCAGCCCCAGCATTTT

abundance: many
d_gene: TRBD1
v_gene: TRBV20-1
j_gene: TRBJ1-2
CDR3aa: CSARSPGGGNGYGYTF
CDR3nt: TGCAGTGCTAGGTCCCCAGGGGGGGGAAACGGCTATGGCTACACCTTC

abundance: many
d_gene: .
v_gene: TRBV24-1
j_gene: TRBJ2-3
CDR3aa: CATSRGTDTQYF
CDR3nt: TGTGCCACCAGCCGTGGGACAGATACGCAGTATTTT

abundance: .
d_gene: .
v_gene: TRBV4-3
j_gene: TRBJ2-1
CDR3aa: CASSQVHRDVLHEQFF
CDR3nt: TGCGCCAGCAGCCAAGTTCACCGGGACGTTCTCCATGAGCAGTTCTTC

abundance: many
d_gene: .
v_gene: TRBV4-1
j_gene: TRBJ1-5
CDR3aa: CASSPFDNQPQHF
CDR3nt: TGCGCCAGCAGCCCTTTTGACAATCAGCCCCAGCATTTT

abundance: .
d_gene: TRBD1
v_gene: TRBV28
j_gene: TRBJ2-7
CDR3aa: CASTFPTGGAVYEQYF
CDR3nt: TGTGCCAGCACCTTCCCTACAGGGGGCGCGGTATACGAGCAGTACTTC

abundance: many
d_gene: TRBD1
v_gene: TRBV20-1
j_gene: TRBJ1-5
CDR3aa: CSARDPDRANQPQHF
CDR3nt: TGCAGTGCTAGAGATCCGGACAGGGCGAATCAGCCCCAGCATTTT

abundance: many
d_gene: .
v_gene: TRBV9
j_gene: TRBJ1-4
CDR3aa: CASSVEAANEKLFF
CDR3nt: TGTGCCAGCAGCGTAGAGGCAGCGAATGAAAAACTGTTTTTT

abundance: .
d_gene: .
v_gene: TRBV28
j_gene: TRBJ2-7
CDR3aa: CASSLPTGPYEQYF
CDR3nt: TGTGCCAGCAGTTTGCCGACGGGACCCTACGAGCAGTACTTC

abundance: many
d_gene: .
v_gene: TRBV27
j_gene: TRBJ1-1
CDR3aa: CASSLFFNTEAFF
CDR3nt: TGTGCCAGCAGTTTATTTTTTAACACTGAAGCTTTCTTT

abundance: many
d_gene: .
v_gene: TRBV2
j_gene: TRBJ1-2
CDR3aa: CASFVFGGRTPMGYTF
CDR3nt: TGTGCCAGTTTTGTATTCGGGGGGCGAACTCCTATGGGCTACACCTTC

abundance: .
d_gene: .
v_gene: TRBV5-5
j_gene: TRBJ2-2
CDR3aa: CASSLGRGSGYTGELFF
CDR3nt: TGTGCCAGCAGCTTGGGTCGAGGGTCAGGGTACACCGGGGAGCTGTTTTTT

abundance: many
d_gene: TRBD2
v_gene: TRBV5-1
j_gene: TRBJ2-1
CDR3aa: CASSPSGRAHNEQFF
CDR3nt: TGCGCCAGCAGCCCCAGCGGGAGGGCCCACAATGAGCAGTTCTTC

abundance: many
d_gene: TRBD2
v_gene: TRBV7-2
j_gene: TRBJ2-1
CDR3aa: CASSPRTSGLTRIQQFF
CDR3nt: TGTGCCAGCAGCCCTCGGACTAGCGGGTTGACGAGGATTCAGCAGTTCTTC

abundance: .
d_gene: .
v_gene: TRBV7-3
j_gene: TRBJ2-1
CDR3aa: CASSLYGGGPNEQFF
CDR3nt: TGTGCCAGCAGCTTATATGGCGGGGGCCCCAATGAGCAGTTCTTC

abundance: many
d_gene: TRBD1
v_gene: TRBV9
j_gene: TRBJ1-1
CDR3aa: CASSPGGQGNTEAFF
CDR3nt: TGCGCCAGCAGCCCGGGGGGACAGGGGAACACTGAAGCTTTCTTT

abundance: .
d_gene: .
v_gene: TRBV6-4
j_gene: TRBJ1-5
CDR3aa: CASSEQKNQPQHF
CDR3nt: TGTGCCAGCAGTGAACAGAAAAATCAGCCCCAGCATTTT

abundance: many
d_gene: .
v_gene: TRBV6-5
j_gene: TRBJ1-1
CDR3aa: CASSYSQGRGTEAFF
CDR3nt: TGTGCCAGCAGTTACTCCCAAGGGAGAGGGACTGAAGCTTTCTTT

abundance: many
d_gene: .
v_gene: TRBV12-3/TRBV12-4
j_gene: TRBJ1-1
CDR3aa: CASTPPGGATEAFF
CDR3nt: TGTGCCAGCACCCCACCCGGGGGGGCAACTGAAGCTTTCTTT

abundance: many
d_gene: .
v_gene: TRBV12-3/TRBV12-4
j_gene: TRBJ1-2
CDR3aa: CASSPSGSGYTF
CDR3nt: TGTGCCAGCAGCCCTTCCGGGAGCGGCTACACCTTC

abundance: .
d_gene: .
v_gene: TRBV18
j_gene: TRBJ2-3
CDR3aa: CASSTNAPGSTDTQYF
CDR3nt: TGTGCCAGCTCAACCAATGCCCCTGGAAGCACAGATACGCAGTATTTT

abundance: .
d_gene: .
v_gene: TRBV15
j_gene: TRBJ2-4
CDR3aa: CATSRDVGGPDSKRDF
CDR3nt: TGTGCCACCAGCAGAGACGTAGGGGGGCCTGATTCCAAGCGGGACTTC

abundance: many
d_gene: .
v_gene: TRBV29-1
j_gene: TRBJ1-1
CDR3aa: CSPGIGENTEAFF
CDR3nt: TGCAGCCCCGGAATCGGGGAGAACACTGAAGCTTTCTTT

abundance: few
d_gene: .
v_gene: TRBV19
j_gene: TRBJ1-1
CDR3aa: CASSFSGAMNTEAFF
CDR3nt: TGTGCCAGTAGTTTCTCCGGGGCGATGAACACTGAAGCTTTCTTT

abundance: many
d_gene: .
v_gene: TRBV5-4
j_gene: TRBJ2-3
CDR3aa: CASSLAGSGTDTQYF
CDR3nt: TGTGCCAGCAGCTTAGCAGGGTCGGGGACAGATACGCAGTATTTT

abundance: few
d_gene: TRBD2
v_gene: TRBV2
j_gene: TRBJ2-1
CDR3aa: CASSPRLAGGPYNEQFF
CDR3nt: TGTGCCAGCAGTCCTAGACTAGCGGGGGGCCCCTACAATGAGCAGTTCTTC

abundance: .
d_gene: .
v_gene: TRBV6-1
j_gene: TRBJ1-1
CDR3aa: CASTAPGLIAFF
CDR3nt: TGTGCCAGCACCGCCCCCGGCTTGATAGCTTTCTTT

abundance: many
d_gene: .
v_gene: TRBV11-2
j_gene: TRBJ1-2
CDR3aa: CASSLVRDLTNYGYTF
CDR3nt: TGTGCCAGCAGCTTAGTCCGGGACCTTACTAACTATGGCTACACCTTC

abundance: many
d_gene: .
v_gene: TRBV12-3/TRBV12-4
j_gene: TRBJ1-6
CDR3aa: CASSLDSPLHF
CDR3nt: TGTGCCAGCAGTTTAGATTCACCCCTCCACTTT

abundance: many
d_gene: TRBD1
v_gene: TRBV7-9
j_gene: TRBJ1-2
CDR3aa: CASSLPTWDRPYGYTF
CDR3nt: TGTGCCAGCAGCCTCCCAACGTGGGACAGACCATATGGCTACACCTTC

abundance: many
d_gene: TRBD1
v_gene: TRBV28
j_gene: TRBJ1-2
CDR3aa: CASNFPGQTNYGYTF
CDR3nt: TGTGCCAGCAACTTTCCGGGACAGACAAACTATGGCTACACCTTC

abundance: many
d_gene: .
v_gene: TRBV7-2
j_gene: TRBJ1-2
CDR3aa: CASSLTPGNTNYGYTF
CDR3nt: TGTGCCAGCAGCTTAACCCCGGGGAATACAAACTATGGCTACACCTTC

abundance: few
d_gene: .
v_gene: TRBV27
j_gene: TRBJ2-2
CDR3aa: CASSPLSTGELFF
CDR3nt: TGTGCCAGCAGCCCCCTGTCGACCGGGGAGCTGTTTTTT